What follows are 18 T cell receptor beta chains derived from one specimen sequenced in a study of graft-versus-host responses after intestinal transplantation. The table came from immunoSEQ multiplex PCR; TCRdb's copy has only in-frame clones and leaves some out. The top ten hold 0.4% to 0.65% of the sample, which has fewer than 120,000 clones, 85% to 95% seen once. What these receptors recognize is not known. The starting material was unstimulated CD8+ T cells sorted from spleen or lymph node cells, obtained before intestinal transplant. The receptors shown here come from a human donor who received an intestinal transplant.

V usage is TRBV29-1 and J usage is TRBJ2-1, with TRBD2 matching 10 bases. This CDR3 has 16 residues. With V trimmed by 3 bases and J by 6 bases, 11 bases remained unmatched. Germline V gives CDR1 SQVTM, CDR2 ANQGSEA. The CDR3 here is CSVDSPGLAASNEQFF. In DNA, the CDR3 is TGCAGCGTTGATTCCCCAGGACTAGCGGCATCCAATGAGCAGTTCTTC.

The chain uses TRBV5-1 and TRBJ2-7; D might be TRBD2 (7 bases). Germline V gene data show CDR1 as SGHRS and CDR2 as YFSETQ. The CDR3 sequence is 17 residues long. Trimming took 2 bases from V and 2 from J, leaving 20 bases between them. CDR3 sequence (DNA): TGCGCCAGCAGCTTTATGGTTGTGGACAGCGGGACCTACGAGCAGTACTTC. Its translation is CASSFMVVDSGTYEQYF.

This chain links TRBV4-2 with TRBJ1-4; D gene ambiguous. The germline V gene encodes CDR1 LGHNA and CDR2 YNFKEQ. This CDR3 contains 14 residues. Trimming shortened V by 1 base and J by 6 bases, and 9 bases separated the two germline ends. The CDR3 loop is CASSQGRGDEKLFF. CDR3 DNA sequence: TGTGCCAGCAGCCAAGGACGCGGGGATGAAAAACTGTTTTTT.

The chain recombines TRBV7-6 with TRBJ2-7; possibly TRBD2 for D (6 bases). The CDR3 runs to 15 residues. Germline CDR1 is SGHVS and CDR2 is FNYEAQ. Between the trimmed V and J ends, which lost 1 base and 5 bases, there was a span of 15 bases. CDR3 DNA sequence: TGTGCCAGCAGCTTAGGGGGGGAGAGAGGCGACGAGCAGTACTTC. It translates to CASSLGGERGDEQYF.

This sequence joins TRBV19 and TRBJ2-1; D is tentatively TRBD1 or TRBD2 (6 bases each). The V and J ends lost 5 bases and 9 bases respectively, with 8 bases between them. The germline gives CDR1 LNHDA, CDR2 SQIVND (reference sequence). The CDR3 length is 11 residues. DNA for the CDR3: TGTGCCAGTAGTGGAGGGGGTGAGCAGTTCTTC. Its protein is CASSGGGEQFF.

The chain is built from TRBV7-6 and TRBJ2-7; D is unresolved. Trimming took 2 bases from V and 1 from J, leaving 6 bases between them. Germline lookup yields CDR1 SGHVS and CDR2 FNYEAQ. The CDR3 is 13 residues long. The CDR3 loop reads CASSLTISYEQYF. The DNA for the CDR3 is TGTGCCAGCAGCTTAACTATTTCCTACGAGCAGTACTTC.

This clone has just one count. V is TRBV27 and J is TRBJ2-7, with 10 bases matching TRBD1. From germline, CDR1 is MNHEY and CDR2 SMNVEV (reference sequence). The CDR3 is 15 amino acids. J was trimmed by 6 bases and V by 5 bases; bases with no gene match: 10. The CDR3 region is CASSPLGTGASEQYF. Written as DNA, the CDR3 is TGTGCCAGCAGTCCCTTGGGGACAGGGGCGTCCGAGCAGTACTTC.

V and J are TRBV5-3 and TRBJ1-5; TRBD1 aligns across 8 bases. TRBV5-3 is flagged as an ORF with uncertain function. The CDR3 runs to 20 residues. Trimming cost V 0 bases and J 0 bases; bases outside gene matches: 14. CDR3: CARSLAEDRVQGYSNQPQHF. CDR3 sequence (DNA): TGTGCCAGAAGCTTGGCCGAGGACAGGGTGCAAGGGTATAGCAATCAGCCCCAGCATTTT.

V usage is TRBV6-1 and J usage is TRBJ1-1; D unresolved. Deletions cut 6 bases from V and 11 bases from J, with 7 bases between. The germline gives CDR1 MNHNS, CDR2 SASEGT. This CDR3 spans 9 amino acids. The CDR3 DNA reads as TGTGCCAGCAGGGAGTTGGCTTTCTTT. Amino acid sequence: CASRELAFF.

The gene calls are TRBV19 and TRBJ2-1; 8 bases line up with TRBD1. The CDR3 totals 15 residues. V shed 8 bases and J 8 bases; nucleotides not matched to a gene: 14. The germline gives CDR1 LNHDA, CDR2 SQIVND (reference sequence). CDR3 coding DNA: TGTGCCAGTGCCGCGGGACAGGCATGGGTCGATGAGCAGTTCTTC. Its protein product is CASAAGQAWVDEQFF. The full variable domain, completed using reference TRBV19 and TRBJ2-1, is DGGITQSPKYLFRKEGQNVTLSCEQNLNHDAMYWYRQDPGQGLRLIYYSQIVNDFQKGDIAEGYSVSREKKESFPLTVTSAQKNPTAFYLCASAAGQAWVDEQFFGPGTRLTVL.

J is TRBJ1-5 and V is TRBV6-6; D might be TRBD1 (5 bases). The CDR3 extends over 14 amino acids. Germline values: CDR1 MNHNY, CDR2 SVGAGI (reference sequence). The V end was cut by 0 bases, the J end by 7 bases, with 10 bases between. CDR3 loop: CASSYSGDGQPQHF. The CDR3 DNA reads as TGTGCCAGCAGTTACTCCGGGGACGGGCAGCCCCAGCATTTT.

The chain couples TRBV28 to TRBJ2-7; tentative D call: TRBD2 (5 bases). Germline CDR1 and CDR2: MDHEN and SYDVKM. The CDR3 is 16 residues long. The V end was cut by 3 bases, the J end by 2 bases, with 17 bases between. Here the CDR3 DNA reads TGTGCCAGCAGTTTCACAAGGATAAGCGGCCCCTACGAGCAGTACTTC. Amino acid sequence: CASSFTRISGPYEQYF.

This chain links TRBV12-5 with TRBJ1-1; D gene uncertain. Germline V gene sequence: CDR1 LGHNT, CDR2 FRNRAP. The CDR3 sequence is 17 residues long. Trimming removed 2 bases at V and 5 bases at J, with 21 bases between. CDR3 protein: CASGLILPAGRGTEAFF. As DNA, the CDR3 is TGTGCTAGTGGTTTGATATTACCGGCAGGCCGGGGAACTGAAGCTTTCTTT.

The chain links TRBV19 to TRBJ2-7, with 8 nucleotides matching TRBD1. V lost 3 bases to trimming and J lost 2 bases; unmatched junction nucleotides: 6. CDR1 is LNHDA, CDR2 SQIVND, per germline (reference sequence). CDR3 length equals 15 residues. CDR3 coding DNA: TGTGCCAGTAGTATGGGGACAGGAGGGACCTACGAGCAGTACTTC. Protein: CASSMGTGGTYEQYF.

This clone was seen only once. J is TRBJ2-7 and V is TRBV19; D is tentatively TRBD1 or TRBD2 (5 bases each). The CDR3 has 12 amino acids. Germline V gene data show CDR1 as LNHDA and CDR2 as SQIVND (reference sequence). V was clipped by 8 bases and J by 3 bases, with 11 bases between them. The CDR3 loop reads CASGDGYYEQYF. CDR3 nucleotide sequence: TGTGCCAGTGGGGACGGCTACTACGAGCAGTACTTC.

This chain joins TRBV5-1 and TRBJ2-2; 10 bases are shared with TRBD2. The J segment lost 3 bases and the V segment lost 4 bases, leaving 15 bases of the junction unmatched. Germline CDR1 is SGHRS and CDR2 is YFSETQ. CDR3 size: 19 residues. Written as DNA, the CDR3 is TGCGCCAGCAGCACTAGGATCGGACTAGCGGCCAGGCACACCGGGGAGCTGTTTTTT. Its protein product is CASSTRIGLAARHTGELFF.

The rearrangement joins TRBV30 to TRBJ2-7; D call uncertain. The V end lost 0 bases, the J end lost 1 base, and 13 bases lay between the germline ends. The CDR3 is 15 amino acids. Germline V gene lookup returns CDR1 GTSNPN and CDR2 SVGIG (reference sequence). CDR3 nucleotides: TGTGCCTGGAGTGTAAGGATGAAGAAGTCCTACGAGCAGTACTTC. It encodes CAWSVRMKKSYEQYF.

The chain joins TRBV6-1 to TRBJ1-5; no firm D call. V was shortened by 3 bases and J by 4 bases, with 7 bases between the two germline ends. CDR1 and CDR2 from the germline V gene are MNHNS and SASEGT. This CDR3 comprises 13 residues. This CDR3 reads CASSDVRNQPQHF. In DNA, the CDR3 is TGTGCCAGCAGTGATGTTCGGAATCAGCCCCAGCATTTT.